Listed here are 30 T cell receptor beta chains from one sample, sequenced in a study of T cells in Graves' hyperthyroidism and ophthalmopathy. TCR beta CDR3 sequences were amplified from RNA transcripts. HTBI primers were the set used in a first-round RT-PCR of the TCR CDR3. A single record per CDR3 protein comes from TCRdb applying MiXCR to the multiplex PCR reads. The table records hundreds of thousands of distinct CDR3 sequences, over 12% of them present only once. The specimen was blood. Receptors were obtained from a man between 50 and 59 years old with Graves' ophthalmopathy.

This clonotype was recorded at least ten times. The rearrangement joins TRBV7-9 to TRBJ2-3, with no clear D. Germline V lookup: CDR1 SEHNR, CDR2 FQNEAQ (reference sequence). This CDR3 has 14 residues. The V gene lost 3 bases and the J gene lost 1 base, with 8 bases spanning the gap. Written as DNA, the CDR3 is TGTGCCAGCAGCTTTCATCTGGGCACAGATACGCAGTATTTT. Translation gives CASSFHLGTDTQYF.

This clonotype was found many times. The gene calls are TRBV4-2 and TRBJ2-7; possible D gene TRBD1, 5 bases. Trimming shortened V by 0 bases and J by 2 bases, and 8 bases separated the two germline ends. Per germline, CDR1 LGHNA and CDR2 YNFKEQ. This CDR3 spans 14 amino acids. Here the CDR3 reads CASSQEARAYEQYF. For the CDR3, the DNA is TGTGCCAGCAGCCAAGAAGCCAGGGCCTACGAGCAGTACTTC.

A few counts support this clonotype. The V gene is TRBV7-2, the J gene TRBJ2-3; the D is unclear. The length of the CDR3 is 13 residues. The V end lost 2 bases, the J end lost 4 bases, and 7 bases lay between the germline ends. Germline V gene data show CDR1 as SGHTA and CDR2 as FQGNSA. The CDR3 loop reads CASSLPPADTQYF. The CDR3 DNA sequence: TGTGCCAGCAGCTTACCTCCCGCAGATACGCAGTATTTT.

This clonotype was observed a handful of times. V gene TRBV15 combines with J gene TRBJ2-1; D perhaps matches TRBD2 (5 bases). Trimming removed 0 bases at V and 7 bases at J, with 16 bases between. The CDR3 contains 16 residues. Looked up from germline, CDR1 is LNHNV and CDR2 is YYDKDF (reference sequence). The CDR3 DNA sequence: TGTGCCACCAGCAGAGATCGGAGTCTAGCTGGTAATGAGCAGTTCTTC. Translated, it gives CATSRDRSLAGNEQFF. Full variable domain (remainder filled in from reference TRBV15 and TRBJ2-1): DAMVIQNPRYQVTQFGKPVTLSCSQTLNHNVMYWYQQKSSQAPKLLFHYYDKDFNNEADTPDNFQSRRPNTSFCFLDIRSPGLGDTAMYLCATSRDRSLAGNEQFFGPGTRLTVL.

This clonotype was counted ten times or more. CDR3 loop: CSADPRDSNIEAFF. CDR3 nucleotide sequence: TGCAGTGCTGACCCCAGGGACAGTAACATCGAAGCTTTCTTT. The V and J genes are TRBV20-1 and TRBJ1-1; 7 bases agree with TRBD1. The V segment lost 5 bases and the J segment 8 bases; nucleotides outside the gene matches: 14. CDR1 DFQATT and CDR2 SNEGSKA come from the germline V gene (reference sequence). This CDR3 has 14 amino acids.

The CDR3 is CASSLTSGPTYEQYF. The CDR3 DNA is TGTGCCAGCAGTTTAACTAGCGGGCCTACGTACGAGCAGTACTTC. This chain joins TRBV27 and TRBJ2-7; 9 bases match TRBD2. CDR1 and CDR2 (germline): MNHEY, SMNVEV (reference sequence). The CDR3 has 15 amino acids. Unmatched junction bases numbered 6, after V lost 2 bases and J lost 4 bases.

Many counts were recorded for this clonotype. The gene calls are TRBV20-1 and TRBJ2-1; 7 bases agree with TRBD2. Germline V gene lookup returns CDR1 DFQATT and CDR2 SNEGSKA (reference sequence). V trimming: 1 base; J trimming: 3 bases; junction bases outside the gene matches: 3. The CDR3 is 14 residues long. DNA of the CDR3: TGCAGTGCTAGAGTGGCGGGAGACTACAATGAGCAGTTCTTC. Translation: CSARVAGDYNEQFF.

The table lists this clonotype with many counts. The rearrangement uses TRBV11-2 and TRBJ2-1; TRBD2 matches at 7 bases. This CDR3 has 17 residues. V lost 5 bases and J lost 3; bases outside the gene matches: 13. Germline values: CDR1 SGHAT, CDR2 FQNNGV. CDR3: CASSPLSAGVGYNEQFF. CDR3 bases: TGTGCCAGCAGCCCTCTGTCGGCGGGAGTCGGCTACAATGAGCAGTTCTTC. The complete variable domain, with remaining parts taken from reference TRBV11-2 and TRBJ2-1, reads EAGVAQSPRYKIIEKRQSVAFWCNPISGHATLYWYQQILGQGPKLLIQFQNNGVVDDSQLPKDRFSAERLKGVDSTLKIQPAKLEDSAVYLCASSPLSAGVGYNEQFFGPGTRLTVL.

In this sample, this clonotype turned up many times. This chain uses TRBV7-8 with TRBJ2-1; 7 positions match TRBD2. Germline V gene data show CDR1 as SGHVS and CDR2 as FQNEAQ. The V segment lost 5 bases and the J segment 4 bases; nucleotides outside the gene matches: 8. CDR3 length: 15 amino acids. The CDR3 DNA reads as TGTGCCAGCAGCACACGACTAGCAAGGTACAATGAGCAGTTCTTC. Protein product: CASSTRLARYNEQFF.

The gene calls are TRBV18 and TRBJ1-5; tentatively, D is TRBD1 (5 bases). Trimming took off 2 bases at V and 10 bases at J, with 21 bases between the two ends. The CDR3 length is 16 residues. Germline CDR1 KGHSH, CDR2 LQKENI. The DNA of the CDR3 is TGTGCCAGCTCACCAAGTAGGGTAGGGGTTGAGACTCCCCAGCATTTT. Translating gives CASSPSRVGVETPQHF.

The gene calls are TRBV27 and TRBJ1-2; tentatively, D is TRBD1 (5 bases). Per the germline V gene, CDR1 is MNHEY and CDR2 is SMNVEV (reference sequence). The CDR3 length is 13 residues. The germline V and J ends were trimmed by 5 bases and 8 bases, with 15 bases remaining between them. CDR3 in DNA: TGTGCCAGCAGTGGCGACGGGGCTTCGGGCTACACCTTC. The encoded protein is CASSGDGASGYTF.

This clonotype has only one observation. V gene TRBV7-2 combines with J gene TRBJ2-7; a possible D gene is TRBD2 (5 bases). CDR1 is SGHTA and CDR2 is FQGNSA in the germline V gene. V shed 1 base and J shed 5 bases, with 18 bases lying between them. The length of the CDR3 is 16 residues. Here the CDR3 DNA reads TGTGCCAGCAGCTTAGTGTGGTCCGATTCGACTAACGAGCAGTACTTC. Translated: CASSLVWSDSTNEQYF.

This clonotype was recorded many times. The chain's CDR3 is CASKNRGTLPQHF. The CDR3 DNA reads as TGTGCCAGCAAGAACCGAGGGACGTTGCCCCAGCATTTT. The chain carries TRBV28 and TRBJ1-5; tentative D call: TRBD1 (5 bases). Germline CDR1 is MDHEN and CDR2 is SYDVKM. The CDR3 loop spans 13 amino acids. V was cut by 7 bases and J by 9 bases, with 16 bases left in between.

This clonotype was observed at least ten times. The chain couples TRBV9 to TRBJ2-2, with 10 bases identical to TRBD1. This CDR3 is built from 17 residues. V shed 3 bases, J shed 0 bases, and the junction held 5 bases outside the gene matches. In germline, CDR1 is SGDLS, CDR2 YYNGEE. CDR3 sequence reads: CASSAYGQGANTGELFF. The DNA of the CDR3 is TGTGCCAGCAGCGCCTACGGACAGGGGGCGAACACCGGGGAGCTGTTTTTT. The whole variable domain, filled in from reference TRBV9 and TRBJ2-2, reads DSGVTQTPKHLITATGQRVTLRCSPRSGDLSVYWYQQSLDQGLQFLIQYYNGEERAKGNILERFSAQQFPDLHSELNLSSLELGDSALYFCASSAYGQGANTGELFFGEGSRLTVL.

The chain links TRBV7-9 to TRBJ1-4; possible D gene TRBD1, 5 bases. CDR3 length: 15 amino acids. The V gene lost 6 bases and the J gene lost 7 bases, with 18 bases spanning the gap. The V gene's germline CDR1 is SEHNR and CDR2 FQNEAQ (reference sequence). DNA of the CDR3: TGTGCCAGCAGTTCCGGACACCAAGGAGGTGAAAAACTGTTTTTT. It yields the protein CASSSGHQGGEKLFF. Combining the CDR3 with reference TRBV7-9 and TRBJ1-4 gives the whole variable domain DTGVSQNPRHKITKRGQNVTFRCDPISEHNRLYWYRQTLGQGPEFLTYFQNEAQLEKSRLLSDRFSAERPKGSFSTLEIQRTEQGDSAMYLCASSSGHQGGEKLFFGSGTQLSVL.

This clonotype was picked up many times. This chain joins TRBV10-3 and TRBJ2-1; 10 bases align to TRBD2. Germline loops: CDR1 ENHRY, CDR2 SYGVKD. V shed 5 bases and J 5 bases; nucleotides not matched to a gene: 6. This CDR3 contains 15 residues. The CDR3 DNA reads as TGTGCCATCAGTAAACTAGCGGGATACGACAATGAGCAGTTCTTC. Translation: CAISKLAGYDNEQFF.

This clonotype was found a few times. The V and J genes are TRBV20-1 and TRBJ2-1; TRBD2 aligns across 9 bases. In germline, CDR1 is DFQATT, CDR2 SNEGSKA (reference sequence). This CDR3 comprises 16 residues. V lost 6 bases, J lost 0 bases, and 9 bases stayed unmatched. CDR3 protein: CSARELAGFSYNEQFF. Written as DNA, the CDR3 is TGCAGTGCCCGGGAGCTAGCGGGATTCTCCTACAATGAGCAGTTCTTC.

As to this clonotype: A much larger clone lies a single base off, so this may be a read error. The CDR3 region has the DNA TGTGCCAGCAGCCGCGAACCGGGACAGTCCTATGGGCAGTTCTTC. This sequence encodes CASSREPGQSYGQFF. V is TRBV3-1 and J is TRBJ2-1; 7 bases are shared with TRBD1. The trim removed 4 bases at V and 12 bases at J, leaving 15 bases unmatched. In germline, CDR1 is LGHDT, CDR2 YNNKEL (reference sequence). This CDR3 is 15 amino acids long.

In DNA form, the CDR3 reads TGTGCCAGCAGTCCAACTAGCGGGGCAAACAATGAGCAGTTCTTC. Its protein is CASSPTSGANNEQFF. This chain links TRBV6-1 with TRBJ2-1, with 10 bases that match TRBD2. Trimming took 5 bases from V and 5 from J; bases not matched to a gene: 6. The V gene's germline CDR1 is MNHNS and CDR2 SASEGT. This CDR3 comprises 15 residues.

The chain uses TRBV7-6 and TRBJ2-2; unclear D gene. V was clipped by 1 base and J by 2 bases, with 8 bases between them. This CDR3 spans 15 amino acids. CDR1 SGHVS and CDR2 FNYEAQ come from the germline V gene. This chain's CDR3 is CASSLEATNTGELFF. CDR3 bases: TGTGCCAGCAGCTTAGAGGCTACTAACACCGGGGAGCTGTTTTTT. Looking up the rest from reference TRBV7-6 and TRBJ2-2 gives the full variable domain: GAGVSQSPRYKVTKRGQDVALRCDPISGHVSLYWYRQALGQGPEFLTYFNYEAQQDKSGLPNDRFSAERPEGSISTLTIQRTEQRDSAMYRCASSLEATNTGELFFGEGSRLTVL.

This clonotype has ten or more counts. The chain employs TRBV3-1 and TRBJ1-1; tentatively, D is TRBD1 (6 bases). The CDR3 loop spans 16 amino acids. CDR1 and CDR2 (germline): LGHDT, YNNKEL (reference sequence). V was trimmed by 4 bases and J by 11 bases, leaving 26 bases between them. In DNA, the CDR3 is TGTGCCAGCAGCCCCCCGGTTGCGGAGGGGGGCAGTTTGGCTTTCTTT. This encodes CASSPPVAEGGSLAFF.

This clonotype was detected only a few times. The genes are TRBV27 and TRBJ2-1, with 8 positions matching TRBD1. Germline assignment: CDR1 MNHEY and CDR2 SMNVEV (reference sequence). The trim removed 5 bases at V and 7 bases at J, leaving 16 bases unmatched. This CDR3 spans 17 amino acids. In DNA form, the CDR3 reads TGTGCCAGCAGTCAATCCACCCGCGGCAGGGGGCGAAATGAGCAGTTCTTC. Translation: CASSQSTRGRGRNEQFF.

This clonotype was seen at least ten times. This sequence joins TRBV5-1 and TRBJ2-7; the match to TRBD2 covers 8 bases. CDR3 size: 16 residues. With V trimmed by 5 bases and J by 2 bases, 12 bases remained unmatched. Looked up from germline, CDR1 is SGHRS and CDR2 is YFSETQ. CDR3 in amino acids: CASRTSGPVPPYEQYF. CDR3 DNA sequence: TGCGCCAGCAGAACTAGCGGTCCGGTACCCCCCTACGAGCAGTACTTC. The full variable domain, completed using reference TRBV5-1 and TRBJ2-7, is KAGVTQTPRYLIKTRGQQVTLSCSPISGHRSVSWYQQTPGQGLQFLFEYFSETQRNKGNFPGRFSGRQFSNSRSEMNVSTLELGDSALYLCASRTSGPVPPYEQYFGPGTRLTVT.

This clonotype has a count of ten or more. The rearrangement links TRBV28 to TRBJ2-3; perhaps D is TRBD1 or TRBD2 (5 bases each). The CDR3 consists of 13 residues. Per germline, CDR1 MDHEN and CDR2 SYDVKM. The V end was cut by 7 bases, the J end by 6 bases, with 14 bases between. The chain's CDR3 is CASTGWGDDTQYF. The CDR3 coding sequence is TGTGCCAGCACGGGGTGGGGCGATGATACGCAGTATTTT.

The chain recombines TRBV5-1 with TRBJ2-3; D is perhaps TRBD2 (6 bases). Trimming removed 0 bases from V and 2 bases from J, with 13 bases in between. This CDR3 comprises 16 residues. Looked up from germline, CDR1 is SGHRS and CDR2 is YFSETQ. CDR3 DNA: TGCGCCAGCAGCTTGGGGGCTAGCGCTGTCACAGATACGCAGTATTTT. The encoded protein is CASSLGASAVTDTQYF.

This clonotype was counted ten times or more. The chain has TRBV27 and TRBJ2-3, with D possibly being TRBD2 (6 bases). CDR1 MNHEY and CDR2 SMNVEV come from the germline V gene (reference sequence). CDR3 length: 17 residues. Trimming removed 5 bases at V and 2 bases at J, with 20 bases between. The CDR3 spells CASSPSISGLDTDTQYF. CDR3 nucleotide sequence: TGTGCCAGCAGTCCCTCGATCTCGGGACTTGACACAGATACGCAGTATTTT.

The CDR3 here is CASSLSSGVSGANVLTF. CDR3 nucleotide sequence: TGCGCCAGCAGCTTGTCCAGCGGAGTCTCTGGGGCCAACGTCCTGACTTTC. The V call is TRBV5-1, the J call TRBJ2-6; a weak D match, TRBD2 (5 bases). The CDR3 length is 17 residues. Per germline, CDR1 SGHRS and CDR2 YFSETQ. Trimming stripped 1 base from V and 0 bases from J, with 11 bases between.

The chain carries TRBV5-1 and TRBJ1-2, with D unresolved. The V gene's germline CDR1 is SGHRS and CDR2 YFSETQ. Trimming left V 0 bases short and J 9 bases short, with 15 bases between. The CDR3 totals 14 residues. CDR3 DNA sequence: TGCGCCAGCAGCTTGGCCGGCAGCCACTCGAGCTACACCTTC. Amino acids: CASSLAGSHSSYTF.

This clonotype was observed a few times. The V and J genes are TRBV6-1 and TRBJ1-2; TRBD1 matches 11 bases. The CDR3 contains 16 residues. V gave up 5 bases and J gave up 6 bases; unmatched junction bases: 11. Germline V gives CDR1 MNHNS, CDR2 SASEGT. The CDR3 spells CASSPTRTGGMDGYTF. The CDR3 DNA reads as TGTGCCAGCAGTCCGACCCGGACAGGGGGCATGGATGGCTACACCTTC.

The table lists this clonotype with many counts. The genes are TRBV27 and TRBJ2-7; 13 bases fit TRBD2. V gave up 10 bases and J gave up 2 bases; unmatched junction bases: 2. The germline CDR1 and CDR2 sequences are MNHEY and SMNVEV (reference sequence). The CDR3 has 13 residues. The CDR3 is CATGLAGTYEQYF. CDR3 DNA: TGTGCCACGGGACTAGCGGGAACCTACGAGCAGTACTTC.